These 26 T cell receptor beta chains were all obtained from the same sample, sequenced in a study of lymphopenia after photon versus proton radiotherapy. Measured with immunoSEQ multiplex PCR; TCRdb has only the in-frame clones, and not every one. The sample lists 150,000 to 200,000 clones, roughly nine tenths occurring once. The starting material was peripheral blood, obtained from a patient treated with photon-based radiotherapy. Receptors originate from a man over 45 with gastric cancer.

The genes are TRBV6-5 and TRBJ2-3, with TRBD1 as a possible D gene (5 bases). Germline loops: CDR1 MNHEY, CDR2 SVGAGI. Trimming removed 0 bases from V and 2 bases from J, with 6 bases in between. This CDR3 contains 14 residues. The CDR3 region has the DNA TGTGCCAGCAGTTACTCGGACACCACAGATACGCAGTATTTT. Protein: CASSYSDTTDTQYF.

The chain links TRBV7-9 to TRBJ2-1; D may be TRBD2 (6 bases). CDR1 and CDR2 (germline): SEHNR, FQNEAQ (reference sequence). The V gene lost 5 bases and the J gene lost 9 bases, with 11 bases spanning the gap. The length of the CDR3 is 12 residues. CDR3 sequence: CASSRVGGEQFF. DNA of the CDR3: TGTGCCAGCAGCCGCGTCGGGGGTGAGCAGTTCTTC.

This clone turned up a few times. This chain's CDR3 is CARTRGNTEAFF. The CDR3 DNA follows: TGTGCCAGAACCAGGGGGAACACTGAAGCTTTCTTT. The chain links TRBV5-3 to TRBJ1-1, with a possible D match to TRBD1 (6 bases). TRBV5-3 is designated an ORF whose function remains uncertain. The V gene lost 6 bases and the J gene lost 1 base, with 7 bases spanning the gap. The CDR3 loop spans 12 amino acids.

The rearrangement uses TRBV5-1 and TRBJ2-3, with D maybe TRBD1 (6 bases). From germline, CDR1 is SGHRS and CDR2 YFSETQ. This CDR3 is 16 amino acids long. The germline V and J ends were trimmed by 0 bases and 10 bases, with 21 bases remaining between them. The CDR3 nucleotides read TGCGCCAGCAGCTTGGCAGGGGCCCCAAACATGGGGGCGCAGTATTTT. Translation gives CASSLAGAPNMGAQYF.

This rearrangement joins TRBV30 to TRBJ1-1; D is ambiguous. V was cut by 2 bases and J by 5 bases, with 9 bases left in between. Per the germline V gene, CDR1 is GTSNPN and CDR2 is SVGIG (reference sequence). The CDR3 has 12 residues. The DNA for the CDR3 is TGTGCCTGGAGTCTAAGGGTTACTGAAGCTTTCTTT. Translation gives CAWSLRVTEAFF.

This clone was seen ten or more times. The V gene is TRBV12-5, the J gene TRBJ1-1; D might be TRBD1 (5 bases). CDR1 and CDR2 (germline): LGHNT, FRNRAP. The CDR3 runs 12 residues. V was trimmed by 6 bases and J by 8 bases, leaving 13 bases between them. CDR3 amino acids: CASGFTGAEAFF. The CDR3 region has the DNA TGTGCTAGTGGGTTTACAGGAGCGGAAGCTTTCTTT.

The rearrangement uses TRBV6-6 and TRBJ2-7; no reliable D call. CDR3 size: 13 residues. Trimming pared 0 bases from V and 3 bases from J, leaving 6 bases between. Germline V gene lookup returns CDR1 MNHNY and CDR2 SVGAGI (reference sequence). DNA for the CDR3: TGTGCCAGCAGTTACTCGGCTAACTACGAGCAGTACTTC. It encodes CASSYSANYEQYF.

In its sample, this clone was seen once. The chain carries TRBV10-2 and TRBJ2-5; D not certain. CDR1 is WSHSY, CDR2 SAAADI, per germline. V gave up 2 bases and J gave up 5 bases, with 15 bases separating them. The CDR3 contains 15 residues. The CDR3 DNA sequence: TGCGCCAGCAGTGAGAGGCAGGCCTTCGTTGAGACCCAGTACTTC. Amino acids: CASSERQAFVETQYF.

This rearrangement joins TRBV19 to TRBJ2-3; 8 bases align to TRBD2. Germline-derived CDR1 and CDR2 are LNHDA and SQIVND (reference sequence). This CDR3 has 16 amino acids. Unmatched junction bases numbered 6, after V lost 4 bases and J lost 0 bases. CDR3 nucleotides: TGTGCCAGTAGTAATCGGGGGGGATATAGCACAGATACGCAGTATTTT. This translates into CASSNRGGYSTDTQYF.

This clone showed up just once. The rearrangement links TRBV11-2 to TRBJ2-7; a possible D gene is TRBD1 (6 bases). The germline V gene has CDR1 SGHAT and CDR2 FQNNGV. The ends were cut back, 5 bases at V and 5 bases at J, with 13 bases in the middle. This CDR3 is built from 13 residues. The CDR3 here is CASSKNRVNEQYF. The CDR3 nucleotides are TGTGCCAGCAGCAAGAACAGGGTCAACGAGCAGTACTTC.

The chain joins TRBV6-4 to TRBJ1-1; no reliable D call. The V gene's germline CDR1 is MRHNA and CDR2 SNTAGT. Trimming removed 2 bases from V and 1 base from J, with 5 bases in between. The length of the CDR3 is 13 residues. CDR3 coding DNA: TGTGCCAGCAGTGACGGGGAGAACACTGAAGCTTTCTTT. This sequence encodes CASSDGENTEAFF.

The chain uses TRBV27 and TRBJ2-7; D remains unclear. Trimming removed 2 bases from V and 2 bases from J, with 10 bases in between. Germline loops: CDR1 MNHEY, CDR2 SMNVEV (reference sequence). This CDR3 comprises 14 residues. As DNA, the CDR3 is TGTGCCAGCAGTTTAAAGGACGGACCCTACGAGCAGTACTTC. It translates to CASSLKDGPYEQYF.

The chain couples TRBV5-6 to TRBJ2-7; D gene ambiguous. The V end was cut by 4 bases, the J end by 3 bases, with 17 bases between. Germline V lookup: CDR1 SGHDT, CDR2 YYEEEE. The CDR3 totals 15 residues. In nucleotides, the CDR3 is TGTGCCAGCAGCCCCAACCCCTGGGTCAACTACGAGCAGTACTTC. It is translated as CASSPNPWVNYEQYF.

The chain joins TRBV11-3 to TRBJ2-2; D possibly corresponds to TRBD1 (5 bases). Trimming took off 5 bases at V and 5 bases at J, with 18 bases between the two ends. The CDR3 covers 16 residues. Per the germline V gene, CDR1 is SGHNT and CDR2 is YENEEA. CDR3 loop: CASSLQDSFETGELFF. CDR3 nucleotides: TGTGCCAGCAGCCTACAAGACAGTTTTGAGACCGGGGAGCTGTTTTTT.

This chain uses TRBV5-1 with TRBJ2-5; 8 nucleotides agree with TRBD1. The J segment lost 4 bases and the V segment lost 4 bases, leaving 3 bases of the junction unmatched. The germline V gene encodes CDR1 SGHRS and CDR2 YFSETQ. This CDR3 has 13 residues. CDR3 nucleotide sequence: TGCGCCAGCAGCGGTGGACAGGGAGAGACCCAGTACTTC. It codes for CASSGGQGETQYF.

The chain couples TRBV28 to TRBJ1-1; 7 nucleotides align to TRBD1. CDR1 MDHEN and CDR2 SYDVKM come from the germline V gene. V was clipped by 4 bases and J by 3 bases; unmatched bases: 5. The CDR3 runs to 14 residues. CDR3 region: CASSSGGTDTEAFF. CDR3 DNA: TGTGCCAGCAGTTCCGGGGGGACAGACACTGAAGCTTTCTTT. Filled out from reference TRBV28 and TRBJ1-1, the complete variable domain reads DVKVTQSSRYLVKRTGEKVFLECVQDMDHENMFWYRQDPGLGLRLIYFSYDVKMKEKGDIPEGYSVSREKKERFSLILESASTNQTSMYLCASSSGGTDTEAFFGQGTRLTVV.

This chain links TRBV7-8 with TRBJ2-4, with D possibly matching TRBD1 (6 bases). The ends were cut back, 2 bases at V and 9 bases at J, with 11 bases in the middle. From germline, CDR1 is SGHVS and CDR2 FQNEAQ. The CDR3 is 13 residues long. The DNA for the CDR3 is TGTGCCAGCAGCTTAACAGGGATAGCCATTCAGTACTTC. This gives the protein CASSLTGIAIQYF.

The chain employs TRBV7-2 and TRBJ2-5; D is uncertain. CDR1 SGHTA and CDR2 FQGNSA come from the germline V gene. V lost 1 base, J lost 4 bases, and 10 bases lay in between. The CDR3 has 14 residues. The CDR3 DNA is TGTGCCAGCAGCTTAGTAGTGGGGTTAGAGACCCAGTACTTC. Translation gives CASSLVVGLETQYF.

This chain links TRBV18 with TRBJ2-2, with D unresolved. The germline V gene has CDR1 KGHSH and CDR2 LQKENI. The V end was cut by 4 bases, the J end by 0 bases, with 12 bases between. The CDR3 contains 16 residues. CDR3: CASSRTLGSNTGELFF. The CDR3, as DNA: TGTGCCAGCTCACGGACCCTAGGGTCGAACACCGGGGAGCTGTTTTTT.

The gene calls are TRBV6-5 and TRBJ2-1; TRBD2 aligns across 8 bases. From germline, CDR1 is MNHEY and CDR2 SVGAGI. The CDR3 runs 15 residues. The V segment lost 6 bases and the J segment 2 bases; nucleotides outside the gene matches: 6. The CDR3 DNA is TGTGCCAGCAGGGCAGCGGGAGTTACCTACAATGAGCAGTTCTTC. Translated: CASRAAGVTYNEQFF.

The chain has TRBV27 and TRBJ2-3; no clear D. Trimming cost V 4 bases and J 3 bases, with 14 bases left between them. CDR3 length equals 15 residues. CDR1 MNHEY and CDR2 SMNVEV come from the germline V gene (reference sequence). CDR3 loop: CASSSPGHLTDTQYF. The CDR3 DNA is TGTGCCAGCAGTTCCCCGGGCCATTTGACAGATACGCAGTATTTT.

J is TRBJ2-1 and V is TRBV27, with TRBD2 identical over 8 bases. Trimming at V came to 8 bases and at J to 7 bases, leaving 10 bases not matched to a gene. The CDR3 is 14 amino acids. Germline CDR1 reads MNHEY; CDR2 reads SMNVEV (reference sequence). CDR3 sequence: CASSGTSGPNEQFF. CDR3 bases: TGTGCCAGCTCCGGGACTAGTGGGCCAAATGAGCAGTTCTTC.

The rearrangement links TRBV4-2 to TRBJ1-1; TRBD1 might be the D (6 bases). Germline CDR1 reads LGHNA; CDR2 reads YNFKEQ. The CDR3 spans 15 residues. Between the trimmed V and J ends, which lost 1 base and 1 base, there was a span of 10 bases. The CDR3 nucleotides read TGTGCCAGCAGCCAAGTTCAGGGGAGGAACACTGAAGCTTTCTTT. This gives the protein CASSQVQGRNTEAFF.

This clone showed up just once. CDR3 amino acids: CASSLGLAGLETQYF. For the CDR3, the DNA is TGTGCCAGCAGCTTAGGACTAGCGGGACTAGAGACCCAGTACTTC. V usage is TRBV7-3 and J usage is TRBJ2-5; TRBD2 aligns across 12 bases. Trimming cost V 2 bases and J 4 bases; bases outside gene matches: 2. CDR1 is SGHTA, CDR2 FQGTGA, per germline. CDR3 length equals 15 residues. Together with reference TRBV7-3 and TRBJ2-5, the CDR3 gives the full variable domain: GAGVSQTPSNKVTEKGKYVELRCDPISGHTALYWYRQSLGQGPEFLIYFQGTGAADDSGLPNDRFFAVRPEGSVSTLKIQRTERGDSAVYLCASSLGLAGLETQYFGPGTRLLVL.

The chain carries TRBV30 and TRBJ1-1, with D unclear. Germline loops: CDR1 GTSNPN, CDR2 SVGIG (reference sequence). This CDR3 comprises 13 residues. Trimming shortened V by 2 bases and J by 4 bases, and 11 bases separated the two germline ends. The CDR3 reads CAWSWMGSTEAFF. CDR3 nucleotide sequence: TGTGCCTGGAGTTGGATGGGGAGCACTGAAGCTTTCTTT.

The chain has TRBV7-3 and TRBJ2-3; possibly TRBD2 for D (6 bases). This CDR3 is 14 amino acids long. The V and J ends lost 5 bases and 2 bases respectively, with 11 bases between them. The V gene's germline CDR1 is SGHTA and CDR2 FQGTGA. The CDR3, as DNA: TGTGCCAGCAGCGGAGGGCGCTTCACAGATACGCAGTATTTT. Residues: CASSGGRFTDTQYF.